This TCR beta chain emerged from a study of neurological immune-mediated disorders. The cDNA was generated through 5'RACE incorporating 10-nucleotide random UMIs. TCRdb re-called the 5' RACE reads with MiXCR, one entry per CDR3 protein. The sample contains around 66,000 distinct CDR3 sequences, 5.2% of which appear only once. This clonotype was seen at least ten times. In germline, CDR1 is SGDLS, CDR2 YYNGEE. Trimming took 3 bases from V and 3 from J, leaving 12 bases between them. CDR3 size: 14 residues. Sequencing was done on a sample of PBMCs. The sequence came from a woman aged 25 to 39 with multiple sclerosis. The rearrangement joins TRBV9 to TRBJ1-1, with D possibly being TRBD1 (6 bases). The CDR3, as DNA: TGTGCCAGCAGCGCCGGACAGCCCTACACTGAAGCTTTCTTT. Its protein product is CASSAGQPYTEAFF.